Detailed here is one T cell receptor beta chain. V was trimmed by 4 bases and J by 4 bases, leaving 13 bases between them. There are 14 residues in the CDR3. Each recovered donor of Cohort 3 presented with two negative PCRs, clearance, or symptom resolution. This table comes from immunoSEQ multiplex PCR, and its TCRdb copy is limited to in-frame clones, with some not included. The sample includes 350,000 to 400,000 clones, more than 75% of them seen just once. These data belong to a study of blood T cell repertoires in COVID-19. Study-wide background: Some COVID-19 samples were acute and others convalescent; all came from the United States, Italy and Spain.

Sequenced sample: PBMCs or T cells enriched from blood (not recorded which). The chain is built from TRBV23-1 and TRBJ1-2; no firm D call. TRBV23-1 is an open reading frame, and its role is uncertain. This TCR came from a woman between 18 and 30 years old who had recovered from COVID-19. CDR3 loop: CASSPVARAYGYTF. In DNA, the CDR3 is TGCGCCAGCAGTCCCGTGGCGCGGGCCTATGGCTACACCTTC.